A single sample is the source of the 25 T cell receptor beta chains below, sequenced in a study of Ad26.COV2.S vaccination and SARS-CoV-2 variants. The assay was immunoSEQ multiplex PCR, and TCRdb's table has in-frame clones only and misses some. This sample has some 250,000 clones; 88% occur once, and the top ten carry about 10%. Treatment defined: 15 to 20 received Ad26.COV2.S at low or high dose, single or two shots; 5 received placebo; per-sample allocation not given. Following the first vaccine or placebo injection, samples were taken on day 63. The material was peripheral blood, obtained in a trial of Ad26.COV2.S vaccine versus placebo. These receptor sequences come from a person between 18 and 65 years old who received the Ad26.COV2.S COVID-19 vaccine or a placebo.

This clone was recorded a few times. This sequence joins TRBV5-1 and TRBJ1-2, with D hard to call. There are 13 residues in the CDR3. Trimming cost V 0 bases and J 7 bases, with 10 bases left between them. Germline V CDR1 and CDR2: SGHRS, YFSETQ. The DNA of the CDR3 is TGCGCCAGCAGCTTGGGCGACATTGGTGGCTACACCTTC. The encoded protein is CASSLGDIGGYTF.

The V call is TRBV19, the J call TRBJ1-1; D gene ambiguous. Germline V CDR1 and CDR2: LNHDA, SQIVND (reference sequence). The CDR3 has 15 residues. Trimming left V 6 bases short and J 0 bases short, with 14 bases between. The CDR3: CASRRRASMNTEAFF. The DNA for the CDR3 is TGTGCCAGTAGGCGGAGGGCTTCCATGAACACTGAAGCTTTCTTT.

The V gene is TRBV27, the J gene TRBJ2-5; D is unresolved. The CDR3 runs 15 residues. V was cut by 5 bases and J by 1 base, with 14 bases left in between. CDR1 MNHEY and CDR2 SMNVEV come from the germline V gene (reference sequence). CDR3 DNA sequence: TGTGCCAGCAGTCCCCTAGGCGGAGTCCAAGAGACCCAGTACTTC. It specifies CASSPLGGVQETQYF.

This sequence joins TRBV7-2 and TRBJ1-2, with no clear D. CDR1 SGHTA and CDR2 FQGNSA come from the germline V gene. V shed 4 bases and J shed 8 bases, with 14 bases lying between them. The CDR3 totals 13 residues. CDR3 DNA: TGTGCCAGCAGCTCCGTCGGGCCTCGGGGCTACACCTTC. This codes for CASSSVGPRGYTF.

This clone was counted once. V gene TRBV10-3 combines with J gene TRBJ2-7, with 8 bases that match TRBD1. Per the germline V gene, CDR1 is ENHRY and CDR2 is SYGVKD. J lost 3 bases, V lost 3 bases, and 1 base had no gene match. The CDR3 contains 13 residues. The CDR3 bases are TGTGCCATCAGTGAAGGACAGGGCTACGAGCAGTACTTC. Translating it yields CAISEGQGYEQYF.

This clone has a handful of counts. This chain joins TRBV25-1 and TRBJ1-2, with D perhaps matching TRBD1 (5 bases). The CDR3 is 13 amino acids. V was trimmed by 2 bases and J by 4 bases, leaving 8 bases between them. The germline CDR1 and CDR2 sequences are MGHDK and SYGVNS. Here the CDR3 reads CASSEGGGYGYTF. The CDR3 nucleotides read TGTGCCAGCAGTGAAGGGGGGGGCTATGGCTACACCTTC.

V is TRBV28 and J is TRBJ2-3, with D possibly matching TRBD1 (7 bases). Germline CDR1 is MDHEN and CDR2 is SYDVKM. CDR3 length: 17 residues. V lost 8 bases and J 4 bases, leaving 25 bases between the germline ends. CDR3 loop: CASSSRGARYSSDTQYF. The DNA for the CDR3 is TGTGCCAGCTCATCCAGGGGGGCAAGGTATAGCTCAGATACGCAGTATTTT.

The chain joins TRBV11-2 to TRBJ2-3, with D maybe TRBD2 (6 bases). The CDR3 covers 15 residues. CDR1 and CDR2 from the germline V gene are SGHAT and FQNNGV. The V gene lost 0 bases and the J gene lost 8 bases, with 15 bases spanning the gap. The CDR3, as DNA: TGTGCCAGCAGCTTAGATCTAGGAGGGACGGGTACGCAGTATTTT. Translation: CASSLDLGGTGTQYF.

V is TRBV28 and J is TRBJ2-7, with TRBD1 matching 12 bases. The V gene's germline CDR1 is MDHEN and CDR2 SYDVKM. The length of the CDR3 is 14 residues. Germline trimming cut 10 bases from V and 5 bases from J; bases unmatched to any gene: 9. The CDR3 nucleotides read TGTGCCATTAAGGGACAGGGGGCGCGGAACGAGCAGTACTTC. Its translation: CAIKGQGARNEQYF. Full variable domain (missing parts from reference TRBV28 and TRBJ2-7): DVKVTQSSRYLVKRTGEKVFLECVQDMDHENMFWYRQDPGLGLRLIYFSYDVKMKEKGDIPEGYSVSREKKERFSLILESASTNQTSMYLCAIKGQGARNEQYFGPGTRLTVT.

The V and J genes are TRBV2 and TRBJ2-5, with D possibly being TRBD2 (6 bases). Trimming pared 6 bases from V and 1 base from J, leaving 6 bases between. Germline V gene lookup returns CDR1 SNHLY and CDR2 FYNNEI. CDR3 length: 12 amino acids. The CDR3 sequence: CASRRGQETQYF. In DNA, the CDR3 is TGTGCCAGCAGGCGGGGCCAAGAGACCCAGTACTTC.

For the CDR3, the DNA is TGTGCCAGCACTTCGGGTCGTAGCACAGATACGCAGTATTTT. Translating it yields CASTSGRSTDTQYF. The chain combines TRBV28 with TRBJ2-3; unclear D gene. The ends were cut back, 7 bases at V and 0 bases at J, with 11 bases in the middle. The CDR3 has 14 residues. CDR1 is MDHEN and CDR2 is SYDVKM in the germline V gene.

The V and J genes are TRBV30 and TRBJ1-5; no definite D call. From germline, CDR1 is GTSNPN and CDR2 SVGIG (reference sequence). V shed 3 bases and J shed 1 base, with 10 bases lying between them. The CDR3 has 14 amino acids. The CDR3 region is CAWRGSLSNQPQHF. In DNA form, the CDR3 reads TGTGCCTGGAGGGGGAGTTTAAGCAATCAGCCCCAGCATTTT.

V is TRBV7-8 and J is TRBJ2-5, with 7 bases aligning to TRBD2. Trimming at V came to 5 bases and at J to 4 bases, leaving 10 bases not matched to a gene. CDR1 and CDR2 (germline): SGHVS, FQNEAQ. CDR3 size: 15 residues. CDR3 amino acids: CASSLPGVAGETQYF. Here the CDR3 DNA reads TGTGCCAGCAGCCTACCTGGGGTAGCGGGAGAGACCCAGTACTTC.

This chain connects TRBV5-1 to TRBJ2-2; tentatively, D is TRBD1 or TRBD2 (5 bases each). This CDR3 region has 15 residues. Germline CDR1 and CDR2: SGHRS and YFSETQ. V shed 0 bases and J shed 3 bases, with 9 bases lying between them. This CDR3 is CASSLGGVDTGELFF. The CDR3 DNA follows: TGCGCCAGCAGCTTGGGAGGGGTCGACACCGGGGAGCTGTTTTTT.

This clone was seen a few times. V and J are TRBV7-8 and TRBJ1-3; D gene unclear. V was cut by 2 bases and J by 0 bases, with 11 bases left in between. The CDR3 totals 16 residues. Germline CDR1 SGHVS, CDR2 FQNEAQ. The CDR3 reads CASSLPGKDSGNTIYF. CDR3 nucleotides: TGTGCCAGCAGCTTACCCGGGAAGGACTCTGGAAACACCATATATTTT.

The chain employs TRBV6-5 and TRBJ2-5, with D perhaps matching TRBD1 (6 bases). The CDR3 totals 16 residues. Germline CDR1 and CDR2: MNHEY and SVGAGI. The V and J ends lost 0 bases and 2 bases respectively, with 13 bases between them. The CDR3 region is CASSYSSTGRQETQYF. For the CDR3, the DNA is TGTGCCAGCAGTTACTCCTCGACAGGTCGGCAAGAGACCCAGTACTTC.

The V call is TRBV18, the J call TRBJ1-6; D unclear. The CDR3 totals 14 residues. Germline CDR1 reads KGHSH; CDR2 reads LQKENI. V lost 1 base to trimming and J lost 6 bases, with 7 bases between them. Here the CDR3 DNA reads TGTGCCAGCTCACCACAGGGAGGTAATTCACCCCTCCACTTT. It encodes CASSPQGGNSPLHF.

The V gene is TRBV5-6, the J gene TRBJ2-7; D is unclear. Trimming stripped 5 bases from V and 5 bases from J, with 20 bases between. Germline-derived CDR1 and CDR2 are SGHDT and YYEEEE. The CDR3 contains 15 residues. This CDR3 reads CASSFGPVLQDEQYF. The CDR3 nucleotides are TGTGCCAGCAGTTTTGGACCCGTTCTTCAAGACGAGCAGTACTTC.

CDR3 in amino acids: CAWSGRPKGWETQYF. DNA of the CDR3: TGTGCCTGGAGTGGCCGGCCAAAAGGTTGGGAGACCCAGTACTTC. This sequence joins TRBV30 and TRBJ2-5, with unresolved D. Germline V gene lookup returns CDR1 GTSNPN and CDR2 SVGIG (reference sequence). The CDR3 runs to 15 residues. V was trimmed by 1 base and J by 5 bases, leaving 17 bases between them.

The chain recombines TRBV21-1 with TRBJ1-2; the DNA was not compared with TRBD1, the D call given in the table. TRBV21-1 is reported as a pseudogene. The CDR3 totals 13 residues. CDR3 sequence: CANYRAEDYGYTF. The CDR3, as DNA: TGTGCCAATTACAGGGCAGAAGACTATGGCTACACCTTC.

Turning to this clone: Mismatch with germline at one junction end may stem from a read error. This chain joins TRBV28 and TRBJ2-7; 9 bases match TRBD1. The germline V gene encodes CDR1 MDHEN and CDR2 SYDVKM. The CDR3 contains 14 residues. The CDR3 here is CASSLRQGGPVWDF. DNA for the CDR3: TGTGCCAGCAGTTTAAGACAGGGGGGGCCGGTATGGGACTTC.

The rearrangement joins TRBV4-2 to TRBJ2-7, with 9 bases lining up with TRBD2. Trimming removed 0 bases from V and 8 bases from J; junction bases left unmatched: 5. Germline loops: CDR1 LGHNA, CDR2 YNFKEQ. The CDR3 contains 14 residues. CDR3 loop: CASSQDRLAGQQYF. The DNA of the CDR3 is TGTGCCAGCAGCCAAGATCGCCTAGCGGGGCAGCAGTACTTC.

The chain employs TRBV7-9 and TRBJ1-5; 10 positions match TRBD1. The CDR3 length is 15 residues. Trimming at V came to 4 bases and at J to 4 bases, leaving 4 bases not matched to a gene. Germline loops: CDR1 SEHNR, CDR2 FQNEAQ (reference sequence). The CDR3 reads CASSSGQGPNQPQHF. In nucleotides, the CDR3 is TGTGCCAGCAGCTCGGGACAGGGGCCAAATCAGCCCCAGCATTTT.

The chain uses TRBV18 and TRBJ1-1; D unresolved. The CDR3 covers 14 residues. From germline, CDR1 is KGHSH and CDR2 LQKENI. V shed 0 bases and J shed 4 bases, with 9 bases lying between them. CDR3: CASSPPRSTTEAFF. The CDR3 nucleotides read TGTGCCAGCTCACCACCCCGTAGTACCACTGAAGCTTTCTTT.

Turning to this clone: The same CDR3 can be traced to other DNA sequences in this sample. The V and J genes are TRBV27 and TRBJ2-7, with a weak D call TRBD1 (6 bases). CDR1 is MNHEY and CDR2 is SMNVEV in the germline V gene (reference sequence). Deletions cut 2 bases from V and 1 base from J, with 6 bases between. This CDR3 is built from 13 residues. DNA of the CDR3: TGTGCCAGCAGTTTACAGGGGTCCTACGAGCAGTACTTC. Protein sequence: CASSLQGSYEQYF.